This entry describes one T cell receptor beta chain. Its specificity is unknown. 13 Jbeta primers and 60 Vbeta primers were used for the PCR. The data were produced by immunoSEQ multiplex PCR, yet TCRdb's version contains in-frame clones alone and is incomplete. Of about 270,000 clones in the sample, 86% are singletons; the top ten hold approximately 4.3%. The V and J ends lost 5 bases and 5 bases, in that order; junction bases with no gene match: 6. The CDR3 sequence is 14 residues long. Looked up from germline, CDR1 is SGHTA and CDR2 is FQGTGA. This entry comes from a study of cytomegalovirus exposure and HLA in healthy donors. Study results and caveats: Most subjects had HLA-A and HLA-B alleles reportedly predicted accurately by TCR beta sequences. Owing to their indistinguishability, certain V segments, notably TRBV6-2 and TRBV6-3, were excluded. For most TCR beta V segments, an earlier analysis put the productive rate at about 87% or about 30% of the time.

This receptor was identified in a man aged 35 to 55 in good health and CMV-seropositive. The chain recombines TRBV7-3 with TRBJ1-2; TRBD1 matches 9 bases. Sequenced input: PBMCs. The CDR3 DNA reads TGTGCCAGCAGCGTCGGGACAGGGACTTATGGCTACACCTTC. Translating it yields CASSVGTGTYGYTF.